This TCR beta chain was sequenced during a study of glioma-infiltrating T cells. Broader study findings: CDR3 overlap between tissue and blood was very small. Non-neoplastic patients had below-expected tissue-blood divergence, while all gliomas exceeded expectation.

Germline V gene lookup returns CDR1 SGHRS and CDR2 YFSETQ. This CDR3 region has 13 residues. V was cut by 4 bases and J by 1 base, with 9 bases left in between. Points on this clonotype: Its antigen remains unknown.

The iRepertoire nested amplicon-rescue multiplex PCR amplified TCR alpha and beta CDR3s from RNA. One-step reverse transcription and amplification started from roughly 100-400 ng of tissue mRNA or PBMC total RNA. TCRdb passed the multiplex PCR reads through MiXCR, listing each CDR3 protein once. The table shows roughly 190,000 distinct CDR3 sequences, with 25% to 35% occurring only once. This clonotype was obtained from a human donor with low-grade glioma or glioblastoma, undergoing nonglioma brain surgery, or in good health (not recorded which). V usage is TRBV5-1 and J usage is TRBJ2-7, with unresolved D. The sequencing sample was made of glioma tissue, nonneoplastic brain tissue, or PBMCs (not recorded which). The CDR3 sequence: CASSPVPSYEQYF. The CDR3 DNA reads TGCGCCAGCAGCCCGGTCCCGTCCTACGAGCAGTACTTC.